The 20 T cell receptor beta chains reported below all come from one sample, sequenced in a study of technical replicates of blood from a handful of donors. Clones were read by immunoSEQ multiplex PCR, and TCRdb kept only the in-frame ones, dropping some. The repertoire holds some 80,000 clones, with roughly four fifths as singletons. Sample: PBMCs. These receptor sequences come from a human donor in good health. Some clones in this sample may be carry-over from other donors' samples.

The chain uses TRBV7-2 and TRBJ1-6; 7 bases align to TRBD1. Germline CDR1 SGHTA, CDR2 FQGNSA. V gave up 5 bases and J gave up 5 bases; unmatched junction bases: 9. This CDR3 region has 16 residues. The CDR3 spells CASSLWTGLNNSPLHF. In nucleotides, the CDR3 is TGTGCCAGCAGCCTCTGGACAGGCCTGAATAATTCACCCCTCCACTTT. The full variable domain, in which reference TRBV7-2 and TRBJ1-6 provide the parts outside the CDR3, is GAGVSQSPSNKVTEKGKDVELRCDPISGHTALYWYRQSLGQGLEFLIYFQGNSAPDKSGLPSDRFSAERTGGSVSTLTIQRTQQEDSAVYLCASSLWTGLNNSPLHFGNGTRLTVT.

V and J are TRBV4-2 and TRBJ1-4, with unresolved D. Germline lookup yields CDR1 LGHNA and CDR2 YNFKEQ. Trimming left V 0 bases short and J 5 bases short, with 16 bases between. There are 17 residues in the CDR3. The CDR3 sequence: CASSQDRAGNGNEKLFF. The DNA of the CDR3 is TGTGCCAGCAGCCAAGATAGGGCGGGTAACGGAAATGAAAAACTGTTTTTT.

Regarding this clone: The germline gene is not matched at one end of the junction; a read error may be the cause. The chain recombines TRBV7-7 with TRBJ2-5; tentative D call: TRBD2 (5 bases). CDR1 and CDR2 (germline): SSHAT, FNYEAQ (reference sequence). This CDR3 has 14 residues. DNA of the CDR3: TGTGCTAGCAGCCCCACCGGACTGCAAGAGACCCAGTACTTC. As protein: CASSPTGLQETQYF.

The chain links TRBV14 to TRBJ1-2; 11 nucleotides match TRBD1. The V segment lost 4 bases and the J segment 3 bases; nucleotides outside the gene matches: 7. Germline V CDR1 and CDR2: SGHDN, FVKESK. This CDR3 spans 16 amino acids. CDR3 region: CASSPPGQGGYYGYTF. DNA of the CDR3: TGTGCCAGCAGCCCCCCGGGACAGGGGGGGTACTATGGCTACACCTTC.

This chain links TRBV29-1 with TRBJ2-3; D unclear. Per germline, CDR1 SQVTM and CDR2 ANQGSEA. The CDR3 contains 13 residues. V dropped 2 bases and J dropped 13 bases, with 19 bases sitting between them. The CDR3 DNA is TGCAGCGTTGAACTACCTCACAGATACGTGGAGTATTTT. It translates to CSVELPHRYVEYF.

This clone was observed a handful of times. The V gene is TRBV18, the J gene TRBJ1-1; TRBD1 matches at 8 bases. The V gene's germline CDR1 is KGHSH and CDR2 LQKENI. The CDR3 loop spans 14 amino acids. The J segment lost 7 bases and the V segment lost 0 bases, leaving 4 bases of the junction unmatched. CDR3 loop: CASSPPTGAHEAFF. In DNA form, the CDR3 reads TGTGCCAGCTCACCACCGACAGGGGCACATGAAGCTTTCTTT.

The rearrangement links TRBV4-2 to TRBJ2-3, with 9 nucleotides matching TRBD2. Germline V gene data show CDR1 as LGHNA and CDR2 as YNFKEQ. The CDR3 covers 16 residues. J lost 0 bases, V lost 4 bases, and 5 bases had no gene match. CDR3 nucleotide sequence: TGTGCCAGCAGCCCGTCACTAGCGGGTAGCACAGATACGCAGTATTTT. This gives the protein CASSPSLAGSTDTQYF.

The V gene is TRBV5-1, the J gene TRBJ2-7; weak D call: TRBD2 (6 bases). This CDR3 spans 16 amino acids. Germline V gives CDR1 SGHRS, CDR2 YFSETQ. Deletions cut 3 bases from V and 5 bases from J, with 21 bases between. The CDR3, as DNA: TGCGCCAGCAGCTACCGTCCCGGGGGAGATTCCCACGAGCAGTACTTC. Amino acid sequence: CASSYRPGGDSHEQYF.

DNA of the CDR3: TGTGCCTGGAGTGTAACAACAGGGAGCTACGAGCAGTACTTC. Protein product: CAWSVTTGSYEQYF. The chain carries TRBV30 and TRBJ2-7; a possible D gene is TRBD1 (6 bases). CDR3 size: 14 residues. Between the trimmed V and J ends, which lost 0 bases and 3 bases, there was a span of 12 bases. Looked up from germline, CDR1 is GTSNPN and CDR2 is SVGIG (reference sequence).

This sequence joins TRBV2 and TRBJ2-1, with 10 nucleotides matching TRBD2. Germline V gives CDR1 SNHLY, CDR2 FYNNEI. The CDR3 has 16 residues. Losses at the gene ends were 8 bases for V and 2 bases for J; bases not matched to a gene: 9. For the CDR3, the DNA is TGTGCCAGCCGCAGATCCCTAGCGGGAGCCTACAATGAGCAGTTCTTC. The encoded protein is CASRRSLAGAYNEQFF.

This chain links TRBV5-1 with TRBJ2-4; 13 bases line up with TRBD2. The CDR3 is made up of 16 amino acids. J gave up 4 bases and V 3 bases, and 4 bases lay outside the gene matches. Germline CDR1 and CDR2: SGHRS and YFSETQ. CDR3 DNA: TGCGCCAGCAGCTCGGGACTAGCGGGGATGAAAAACATTCAGTACTTC. Protein: CASSSGLAGMKNIQYF.

The gene calls are TRBV10-3 and TRBJ1-1; D not certain. Germline assignment: CDR1 ENHRY and CDR2 SYGVKD. This CDR3 has 13 residues. Trimming removed 7 bases at V and 4 bases at J, with 13 bases between. As DNA, the CDR3 is TGTGCCATCAAAGACGGGGATTTCACTGAAGCTTTCTTT. Amino acid sequence: CAIKDGDFTEAFF.

This rearrangement joins TRBV7-9 to TRBJ2-7; TRBD1 matches at 8 bases. CDR3 length: 13 residues. Trimming at V came to 5 bases and at J to 4 bases, leaving 4 bases not matched to a gene. Per germline, CDR1 SEHNR and CDR2 FQNEAQ (reference sequence). The CDR3 DNA reads as TGTGCCAGCAGCCCTCAGGGGGCTTACGAGCAGTACTTC. It yields the protein CASSPQGAYEQYF.

The chain couples TRBV6-6 to TRBJ2-2; 8 nucleotides align to TRBD2. J lost 5 bases, V lost 8 bases, and 10 bases had no gene match. The CDR3 sequence is 15 residues long. Germline CDR1 reads MNHNY; CDR2 reads SVGAGI (reference sequence). The CDR3 DNA reads as TGTGCCAGCCTTTCAAGCGGGAGCGGGACCGGGGAGCTGTTTTTT. Its protein product is CASLSSGSGTGELFF.

The genes are TRBV7-2 and TRBJ2-7, with 11 bases that match TRBD2. This CDR3 comprises 14 residues. V lost 3 bases, J lost 5 bases, and 3 bases stayed unmatched. The germline V gene encodes CDR1 SGHTA and CDR2 FQGNSA. CDR3 amino acids: CASSLGTSGDEQYF. The CDR3 bases are TGTGCCAGCAGCTTGGGGACTAGCGGAGACGAGCAGTACTTC.

The V call is TRBV27, the J call TRBJ2-7; D might be TRBD2 (6 bases). The V end was cut by 2 bases, the J end by 5 bases, with 13 bases between. Germline V gene sequence: CDR1 MNHEY, CDR2 SMNVEV (reference sequence). The CDR3 is 14 residues long. The CDR3 DNA reads TGTGCCAGCAGTTTACGTTGGGGGGAGGACGAGCAGTACTTC. It codes for CASSLRWGEDEQYF.

V usage is TRBV4-1 and J usage is TRBJ2-7; weak D call: TRBD2 (5 bases). Trimming stripped 3 bases from V and 0 bases from J, with 18 bases between. Germline V lookup: CDR1 MGHRA, CDR2 YSYEKL. The CDR3 extends over 17 amino acids. CDR3 amino acids: CASSQTTERSYSYEQYF. For the CDR3, the DNA is TGCGCCAGCAGCCAGACTACTGAGCGGTCATACTCCTACGAGCAGTACTTC.

The chain joins TRBV18 to TRBJ1-2, with D unresolved. CDR1 KGHSH and CDR2 LQKENI come from the germline V gene. The CDR3 length is 15 residues. Trimming left V 2 bases short and J 3 bases short, with 13 bases between. CDR3 DNA: TGTGCCAGCTCACCATCCGGGGATCGGTACTATGGCTACACCTTC. It translates to CASSPSGDRYYGYTF. The whole variable domain, remainder taken from reference TRBV18 and TRBJ1-2, is NAGVMQNPRHLVRRRGQEARLRCSPMKGHSHVYWYRQLPEEGLKFMVYLQKENIIDESGMPKERFSAEFPKEGPSILRIQQVVRGDSAAYFCASSPSGDRYYGYTFGSGTRLTVV.

This chain uses TRBV7-3 with TRBJ1-1; D remains unclear. Germline assignment: CDR1 SGHTA and CDR2 FQGTGA. This CDR3 is 15 amino acids long. Trimming stripped 5 bases from V and 6 bases from J, with 19 bases between. CDR3 DNA: TGTGCCAGCAGCGGCCAAAACGGGGAGGGCTCTGAAGCTTTCTTT. Amino acids: CASSGQNGEGSEAFF.

The table lists this clone with a count of one. The chain carries TRBV9 and TRBJ2-7, with TRBD2 matching 7 bases. Germline V gene lookup returns CDR1 SGDLS and CDR2 YYNGEE. The ends lost 0 bases at V and 2 bases at J; junction bases unmatched: 2. CDR3 length: 14 residues. In DNA form, the CDR3 reads TGTGCCAGCAGCGTAGGGGGGGGTACCTACGAGCAGTACTTC. This gives the protein CASSVGGGTYEQYF. Using reference TRBV9 and TRBJ2-7 for the parts outside the CDR3, the full variable domain is DSGVTQTPKHLITATGQRVTLRCSPRSGDLSVYWYQQSLDQGLQFLIQYYNGEERAKGNILERFSAQQFPDLHSELNLSSLELGDSALYFCASSVGGGTYEQYFGPGTRLTVT.